One sample yielded the 4 T cell receptor beta chains listed below, sequenced in a study of Ad26.COV2.S vaccination and SARS-CoV-2 variants. Some clones are missing from TCRdb's copy, which holds only in-frame ones; the method was immunoSEQ multiplex PCR. The sample carries roughly 500,000 clones, around nine tenths recorded once. As to treatment: over 15 received Ad26.COV2.S at low or high dose, single or two shots; 5 received placebo; per-sample allocation not given. Specimen acquisition occurred on day 63 following the initial vaccine or placebo injection. The sequences come from peripheral blood, collected in a trial of Ad26.COV2.S vaccine versus placebo. These receptors were collected from a person aged 18-65 years who received the Ad26.COV2.S COVID-19 vaccine or a placebo.

The chain joins TRBV28 to TRBJ1-2, with 8 bases lining up with TRBD1. V gave up 4 bases and J gave up 5 bases; unmatched junction bases: 9. The germline V gene has CDR1 MDHEN and CDR2 SYDVKM. The CDR3 runs 15 residues. Here the CDR3 reads CASSSGQGLWYGYTF. CDR3 in DNA: TGTGCCAGCAGTTCTGGACAGGGTCTTTGGTATGGCTACACCTTC.

This sequence joins TRBV27 and TRBJ1-1; possible D gene TRBD1, 5 bases. The CDR3 runs 14 residues. Germline assignment: CDR1 MNHEY and CDR2 SMNVEV (reference sequence). V lost 5 bases and J lost 1, with 11 bases in between. This CDR3 reads CASSGGISNTEAFF. The CDR3 coding sequence is TGTGCCAGCAGTGGGGGGATCTCGAACACTGAAGCTTTCTTT.

CDR3 loop: CASSLPPRRETYEQYF. For the CDR3, the DNA is TGTGCCAGCAGCCTTCCACCCCGGCGGGAGACCTACGAGCAGTACTTC. This sequence joins TRBV9 and TRBJ2-7, with 7 bases lining up with TRBD2. CDR1 is SGDLS and CDR2 is YYNGEE in the germline V gene. This CDR3 spans 16 amino acids. J lost 2 bases, V lost 4 bases, and 12 bases had no gene match.

The chain has TRBV20-1 and TRBJ2-1; D possibly uses TRBD1 or TRBD2 (5 bases each). Trimming removed 3 bases from V and 2 bases from J, with 14 bases in between. Per germline, CDR1 DFQATT and CDR2 SNEGSKA (reference sequence). The CDR3 runs to 15 residues. CDR3 amino acids: CSASRVTAAYNEQFF. CDR3 bases: TGCAGTGCTAGTCGGGTGACAGCGGCCTACAATGAGCAGTTCTTC.